This T cell receptor beta chain comes out of a study of T-cell reconstitution after alpha-beta-depleted transplantation in children. The CDR3 loop spans 15 amino acids. Germline V gene lookup returns CDR1 SGHRS and CDR2 YFSETQ. The V gene lost 3 bases and the J gene lost 2 bases, with 13 bases spanning the gap. The TCRbeta library incorporated unique molecular identifiers. TCRdb re-called the PCR reads through MiXCR, storing one row per CDR3 protein. The sample contains around 240,000 distinct CDR3 sequences, 9.7% of which appear only once. This clonotype was found many times. Sequences were derived from PBMCs from the stem cell graft donor, sampled from the stem cell graft. The clonotype was recovered from a human donor who donated a stem cell graft to a child with SCID. The chain recombines TRBV5-1 with TRBJ2-3; tentative D call: TRBD1 (5 bases). CDR3 protein: CASSSPGKITDTQYF. The CDR3, as DNA: TGCGCCAGCAGCTCCCCAGGGAAAATCACAGATACGCAGTATTTT. Using reference TRBV5-1 and TRBJ2-3 for the parts outside the CDR3, the full variable domain is KAGVTQTPRYLIKTRGQQVTLSCSPISGHRSVSWYQQTPGQGLQFLFEYFSETQRNKGNFPGRFSGRQFSNSRSEMNVSTLELGDSALYLCASSSPGKITDTQYFGPGTRLTVL.